This T cell receptor beta chain was sequenced in a study of T cells in Graves' hyperthyroidism and ophthalmopathy. Study-wide context: Before treatment of any kind, peripheral blood was taken at initial diagnosis.

The table lists this clonotype with many counts. No antigen is known for it. Study outcomes and limitations: Blood also held most thyroid clonotypes expanded beyond 0.001. Patients with ophthalmopathy were separated from those with stable hyperthyroidism by a 13 V-J model.

The CDR3 has 15 residues. The V gene end was trimmed by 6 bases and the J gene end by 4 bases; junction bases not matched to a gene: 9. The germline V gene encodes CDR1 SNHLY and CDR2 FYNNEI. Amplification of TCR beta CDR3 regions used RNA as the template. Using the HTBI primer set, a first-round RT-PCR was run on the TCR CDR3. In TCRdb, the multiplex PCR reads were re-called with MiXCR into one record per CDR3 protein. The sample has 300,000 to 450,000 distinct CDR3 sequences; less than 20% are singletons. The gene calls are TRBV2 and TRBJ1-5, with TRBD1 matching over 7 bases. Specimen: blood. The receptor was isolated from a man younger than 35 with Graves' ophthalmopathy. CDR3 bases: TGTGCCAGCAGCCCTCAGACAGGGAAAAATCAGCCCCAGCATTTT. Translating it yields CASSPQTGKNQPQHF.